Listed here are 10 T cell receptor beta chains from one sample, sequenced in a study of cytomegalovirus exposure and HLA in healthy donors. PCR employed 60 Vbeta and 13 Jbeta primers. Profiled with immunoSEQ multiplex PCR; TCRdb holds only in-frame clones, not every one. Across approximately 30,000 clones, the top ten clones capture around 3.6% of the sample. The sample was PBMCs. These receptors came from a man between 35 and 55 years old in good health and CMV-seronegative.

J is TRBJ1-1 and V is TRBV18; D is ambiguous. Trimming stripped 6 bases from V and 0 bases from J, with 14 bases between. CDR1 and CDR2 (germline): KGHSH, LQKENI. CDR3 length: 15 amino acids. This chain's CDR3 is CASSPMEAVNTEAFF. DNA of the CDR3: TGTGCCAGCTCGCCTATGGAGGCCGTGAACACTGAAGCTTTCTTT. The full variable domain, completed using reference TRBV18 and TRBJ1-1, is NAGVMQNPRHLVRRRGQEARLRCSPMKGHSHVYWYRQLPEEGLKFMVYLQKENIIDESGMPKERFSAEFPKEGPSILRIQQVVRGDSAAYFCASSPMEAVNTEAFFGQGTRLTVV.

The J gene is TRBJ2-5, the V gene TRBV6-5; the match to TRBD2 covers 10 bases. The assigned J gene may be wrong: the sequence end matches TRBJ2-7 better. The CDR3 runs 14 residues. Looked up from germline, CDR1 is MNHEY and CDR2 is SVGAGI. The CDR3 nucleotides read TGTGCCAGCAGTTACGCTAGCGGGAGCTACGAGCAGTACTTC. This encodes CASSYASGSYEQYF.

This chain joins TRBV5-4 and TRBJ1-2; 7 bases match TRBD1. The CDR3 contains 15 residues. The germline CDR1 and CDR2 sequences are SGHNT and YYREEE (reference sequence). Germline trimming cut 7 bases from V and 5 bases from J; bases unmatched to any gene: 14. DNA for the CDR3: TGTGCCAGCTGGGCAGGGGGGTCGGGTCGTTATGGCTACACCTTC. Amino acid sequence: CASWAGGSGRYGYTF.

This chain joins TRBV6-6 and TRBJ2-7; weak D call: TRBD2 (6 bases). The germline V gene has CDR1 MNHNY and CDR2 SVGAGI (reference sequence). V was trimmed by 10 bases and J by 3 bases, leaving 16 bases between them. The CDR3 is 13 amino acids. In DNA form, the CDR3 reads TGTGCCACCGCCCGCGGGGAAAACTACGAGCAGTACTTC. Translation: CATARGENYEQYF.

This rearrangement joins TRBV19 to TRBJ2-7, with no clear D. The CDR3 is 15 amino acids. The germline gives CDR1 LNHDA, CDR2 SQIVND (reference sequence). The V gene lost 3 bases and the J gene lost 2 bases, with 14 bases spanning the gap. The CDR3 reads CASSIGARSAYEQYF. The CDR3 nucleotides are TGTGCCAGTAGTATTGGTGCCCGAAGCGCCTACGAGCAGTACTTC.

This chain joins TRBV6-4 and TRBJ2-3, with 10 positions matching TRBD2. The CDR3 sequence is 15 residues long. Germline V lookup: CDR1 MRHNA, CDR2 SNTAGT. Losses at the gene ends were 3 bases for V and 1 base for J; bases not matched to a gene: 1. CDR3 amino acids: CASSDLAGGTDTQYF. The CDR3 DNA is TGTGCCAGCAGTGATCTAGCGGGAGGCACAGATACGCAGTATTTT.

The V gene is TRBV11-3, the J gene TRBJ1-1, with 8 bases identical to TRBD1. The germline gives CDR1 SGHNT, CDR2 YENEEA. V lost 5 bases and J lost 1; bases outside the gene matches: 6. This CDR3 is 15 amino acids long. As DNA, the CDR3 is TGTGCCAGCAGCCTCACCGGGACAGGGAACACTGAAGCTTTCTTT. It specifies CASSLTGTGNTEAFF.

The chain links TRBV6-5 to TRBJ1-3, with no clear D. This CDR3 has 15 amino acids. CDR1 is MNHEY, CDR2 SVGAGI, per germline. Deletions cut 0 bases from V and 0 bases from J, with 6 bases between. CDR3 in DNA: TGTGCCAGCAGTTACTCGAGGAGCTCTGGAAACACCATATATTTT. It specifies CASSYSRSSGNTIYF.

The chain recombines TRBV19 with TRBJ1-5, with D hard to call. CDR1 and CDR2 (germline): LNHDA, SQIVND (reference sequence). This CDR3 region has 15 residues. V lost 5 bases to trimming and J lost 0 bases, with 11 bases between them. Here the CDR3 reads CASSPGIHSNQPQHF. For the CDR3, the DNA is TGTGCCAGTAGTCCAGGAATTCATAGCAATCAGCCCCAGCATTTT.

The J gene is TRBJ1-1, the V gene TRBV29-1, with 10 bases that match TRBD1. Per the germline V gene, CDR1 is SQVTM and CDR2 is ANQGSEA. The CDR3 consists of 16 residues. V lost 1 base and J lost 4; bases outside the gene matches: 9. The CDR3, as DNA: TGCAGCGTTGAAGCCTCCTGGGACAGGGGATCCACTGAAGCTTTCTTT. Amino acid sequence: CSVEASWDRGSTEAFF. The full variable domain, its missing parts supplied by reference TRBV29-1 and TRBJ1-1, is SAVISQKPSRDICQRGTSLTIQCQVDSQVTMMFWYRQQPGQSLTLIATANQGSEATYESGFVIDKFPISRPNLTFSTLTVSNMSPEDSSIYLCSVEASWDRGSTEAFFGQGTRLTVV.